This TCR beta chain was observed in a study of regulatory T cells in long-lasting Graves disease. This clonotype was recorded many times. What it recognizes is unknown. J was trimmed by 0 bases and V by 7 bases; bases with no gene match: 5. The length of the CDR3 is 14 residues. Arm-PCR with iRepertoire HTBI primers amplified the CDR3 regions for these TCR beta libraries. Per the original methods: Overall, samples carried 62 TRBV and over 12 TRBJ segments. TCRdb independently ran MiXCR on the multiplex PCR reads; one entry per CDR3 protein. TCRdb's processing, not the study's, gives the V and J calls here. The data hold 450,000 or so distinct CDR3 sequences, with about 22% observed a single time. The time point here: persistent/refractory GD, antithyroid drugs over 5 years with positive TRAb. PBMC RNA was the source of the TCR library. Study-wide results and caveats: Researchers reported studying only peripheral blood, not thyroid tissue. Having only a small sample size may have limited accuracy. Persistent disease was associated with favored TRBV28 usage and with favored use of TRBJ1-2 and TRBJ2-5.

The receptor was derived from a female donor with Graves disease. The starting material was peripheral blood mononuclear cells (PBMCs), obtained when the disease was refractory, from a patient treated with antithyroid drugs. V gene TRBV12-3 or TRBV12-4 combines with J gene TRBJ2-5, with TRBD1 matching over 7 bases. The DNA for the CDR3 is TGTGCCAGCAACCTGGACAGGAACCAAGAGACCCAGTACTTC. Translation gives CASNLDRNQETQYF.